This is a list of T cell receptor beta chains from one sample in a study of CD8+CD57+ T cells in acquired aplastic anemia. TCRdb re-called the reads through MiXCR, storing one row per CDR3 protein. The table records some 210,000 distinct CDR3 sequences, over 60% of them present only once. Input material: sorted CD4+, CD8+, or CD8+CD57+ T cells (not recorded which) from PBMCs. These TCRs come from a human donor in good health. CDR3s include the opening cysteine and the closing phenylalanine or tryptophan. The D gene is left open where the match is weak. Some rows have no size entry. The others give once, few or many, or a class for an expanded clone.

v_gene	j_gene	d_gene	abundance	CDR3aa	CDR3nt
TRBV9	TRBJ2-1	TRBD2	-	CASSASGRNNEQFF	TGTGCCAGCAGCGCAAGCGGGAGGAACAACGAGCAGTTCTTC
TRBV11-2	TRBJ2-1	TRBD2	many	CASSLASGSSYNEQFF	TGTGCCAGCAGCTTGGCTAGCGGTAGCTCCTACAATGAGCAGTTCTTC
TRBV28	TRBJ1-4	-	few	CASSFRVANEKLFF	TGTGCCAGCAGTTTCAGGGTAGCTAATGAAAAACTGTTTTTT
TRBV10-2	TRBJ2-3	-	-	CAITDQEKPTDTQYF	TGCGCCATCACCGACCAAGAGAAACCCACAGATACGCAGTATTTT
TRBV7-9	TRBJ2-3	TRBD2	-	CASSGGLAGRTDTQYF	TGCGCCAGCAGCGGGGGACTAGCGGGCCGAACGGATACGCAGTATTTT
TRBV19	TRBJ2-7	-	-	CASSTTRYEQYF	TGTGCCAGTAGTACGACTAGATACGAGCAGTACTTC
TRBV10-3	TRBJ1-5	-	medium-sized	CAISVSGNSNQPQHF	TGTGCCATCAGTGTTTCAGGGAATAGCAATCAGCCCCAGCATTTT
TRBV7-8	TRBJ2-3	-	-	CASSLDLAGTDTQYF	TGTGCCAGCAGCTTGGACCTAGCAGGCACAGATACGCAGTATTTT
TRBV10-3	TRBJ1-2	-	-	CAIRIRDTANYGYTF	TGTGCCATCAGGATCCGGGACACAGCTAACTATGGCTACACCTTC
TRBV27	TRBJ2-7	-	many	CASSPRESRYEQYF	TGTGCCAGCAGCCCACGGGAGAGTCGCTACGAGCAGTACTTC
TRBV24-1	TRBJ1-1	TRBD1	-	CATSDNRGSTEAFF	TGTGCCACCAGTGACAACAGGGGGTCCACTGAAGCTTTCTTT
TRBV29-1	TRBJ2-1	-	-	CSAGSPRYNEQFF	TGCAGCGCAGGGTCGCCCCGTTACAATGAGCAGTTCTTC
TRBV7-9	TRBJ2-7	-	-	CASSLGGISYEQYF	TGTGCCAGCAGCTTAGGCGGCATTTCCTACGAGCAGTACTTC
TRBV20-1	TRBJ2-3	-	-	CSARSPLGGAGIDTQYF	TGCAGTGCTAGGAGTCCGTTAGGTGGGGCCGGGATAGATACGCAGTATTTT
TRBV24-1	TRBJ2-5	TRBD1	-	CATSDSVGTGEQETQYF	TGTGCCACCAGTGACTCAGTCGGGACAGGGGAACAAGAGACCCAGTACTTC
TRBV5-1	TRBJ2-5	TRBD2	-	CASSLGLAGVFETQYF	TGCGCCAGCAGCTTGGGACTAGCGGGAGTTTTTGAGACCCAGTACTTC
TRBV7-2	TRBJ2-7	TRBD2	few	CASSRQAGSSYEQYF	TGTGCCAGCAGCAGACAAGCGGGGAGCTCCTACGAGCAGTACTTC
TRBV29-1	TRBJ2-1	TRBD1	-	CSVATGGFNEQFF	TGCAGCGTCGCGACAGGGGGTTTCAATGAGCAGTTCTTC
TRBV9	TRBJ2-5	-	-	CASRESVSFETQYF	TGTGCCAGCAGAGAGTCCGTTTCGTTCGAGACCCAGTACTTC
TRBV14	TRBJ1-1	TRBD1	-	CASSYRTGYYTEAFF	TGTGCCAGCAGCTATAGGACAGGTTACTACACTGAAGCTTTCTTT
TRBV7-6	TRBJ2-7	-	few	CASSLNLGEQYF	TGTGCCAGCAGCTTAAATCTGGGGGAGCAGTACTTC
TRBV7-9	TRBJ1-2	-	once	CALPVDSSYGYTF	TGTGCCCTTCCCGTCGACAGCAGCTATGGCTACACCTTC
TRBV20-1	TRBJ2-2	-	-	CSATSPNTGELFF	TGCAGTGCCACTTCACCAAACACCGGGGAGCTGTTTTTT
TRBV29-1	TRBJ1-2	TRBD1	-	CSVDATGHYGYTF	TGCAGCGTTGATGCGACAGGGCACTATGGCTACACCTTC
TRBV29-1	TRBJ2-7	-	-	CSSLSYGYEQYF	TGCAGCAGTTTATCGTACGGCTACGAGCAGTACTTC
TRBV7-9	TRBJ1-1	-	-	CASSSSPIEGAFF	TGTGCCAGCAGCTCGAGCCCGATTGAGGGAGCTTTCTTT
TRBV5-1	TRBJ2-7	-	-	CASSLAGIWYEQYF	TGCGCCAGCAGCTTAGCTGGGATCTGGTACGAGCAGTACTTC
TRBV2	TRBJ1-1	TRBD1	-	CASSGTGGAEAFF	TGTGCCAGCAGCGGGACAGGGGGCGCTGAAGCTTTCTTT
TRBV11-1	TRBJ1-2	TRBD1	-	CASSLDPQTGNYGYTF	TGTGCCAGCAGCTTAGACCCCCAGACAGGGAACTATGGCTACACCTTC
TRBV10-2	TRBJ2-5	TRBD2	-	CASTTTSGIETQYF	TGCGCCAGCACTACGACTAGCGGCATAGAGACCCAGTACTTC
TRBV20-1	TRBJ1-1	-	-	CSAGPSYTEAFF	TGCAGTGCGGGACCTTCTTACACTGAAGCTTTCTTT
TRBV12-5	TRBJ1-2	-	-	CASGGGAWGYTF	TGTGCTAGTGGAGGTGGGGCTTGGGGCTACACCTTC
TRBV7-9	TRBJ2-5	TRBD2	-	CASSSPTSGGGADTETQYF	TGTGCCAGCAGCTCCCCGACTAGCGGGGGGGGGGCAGATACGGAGACCCAGTACTTC
TRBV20-1	TRBJ2-3	TRBD2	-	CSALTSGYTDTQYF	TGCAGTGCCTTAACTAGCGGTTACACAGATACGCAGTATTTT
TRBV20-1	TRBJ2-3	TRBD2	-	CSAISGGAVYTQYF	TGCAGTGCTATTAGCGGGGGGGCCGTGTATACGCAGTATTTT
TRBV29-1	TRBJ2-1	TRBD2	many	CSVEGLAGGPRSYNEQFF	TGCAGCGTTGAAGGACTAGCGGGGGGGCCGCGCTCCTACAATGAGCAGTTCTTC
TRBV6-1	TRBJ1-6	-	many	CASSEATEIQPLHF	TGTGCCAGCAGTGAAGCGACGGAGATTCAACCCCTCCACTTT
TRBV27	TRBJ2-2	-	few	CASSSLQGWAGELFF	TGTGCCAGCAGTTCCCTACAGGGATGGGCCGGGGAGCTGTTTTTT
TRBV30	TRBJ2-7	-	many	CAWSEQGYEQYF	TGTGCCTGGAGTGAACAGGGCTACGAGCAGTACTTC
TRBV5-1	TRBJ2-5	-	many	CASSSRPGPQETQYF	TGCGCCAGCAGCTCACGACCGGGACCCCAAGAGACCCAGTACTTC
TRBV7-9	TRBJ2-7	TRBD1	many	CASSTPTGVPYEQYF	TGTGCCAGCAGCACCCCGACAGGGGTCCCCTACGAGCAGTACTTC
TRBV9	TRBJ2-3	TRBD2	once	CASSDWSGTSIDIQYF	TGTGCCAGCAGCGATTGGTCCGGGACTAGCATAGATATACAGTATTTT